Presented here are 27 T cell receptor beta chains from one specimen sequenced in a study of identical twins. TCRdb reprocessed the 5' RACE reads via MiXCR and lists one record per CDR3 protein. The sample contains 1.5 million to 2 million distinct CDR3 sequences, about 31% of which appear only once. Sequenced sample: cord blood. All receptors derive from a newborn girl in good health.

This clonotype appeared a single time. This chain connects TRBV6-5 to TRBJ1-1; D might be TRBD1 (5 bases). V was trimmed by 6 bases and J by 1 base, leaving 9 bases between them. CDR1 and CDR2 (germline): MNHEY, SVGAGI. The CDR3 totals 13 residues. CDR3 residues: CASRVDTNTEAFF. The CDR3 nucleotides read TGTGCCAGCAGAGTGGACACGAACACTGAAGCTTTCTTT.

This clonotype was counted a few times. V usage is TRBV20-1 and J usage is TRBJ2-3; 9 bases align to TRBD1. CDR1 is DFQATT and CDR2 is SNEGSKA in the germline V gene (reference sequence). Losses at the gene ends were 8 bases for V and 4 bases for J; bases not matched to a gene: 10. The CDR3 sequence is 14 residues long. This CDR3 reads CSLRTGDRPDTQYF. In DNA, the CDR3 is TGCAGTCTCCGGACAGGGGATCGCCCAGATACGCAGTATTTT.

The chain is built from TRBV25-1 and TRBJ2-7, with TRBD2 identical over 12 bases. Per germline, CDR1 MGHDK and CDR2 SYGVNS. This CDR3 contains 16 residues. V lost 4 bases and J lost 4; bases outside the gene matches: 8. CDR3 sequence: CASSGFRTSGGYEQYF. CDR3 nucleotide sequence: TGTGCCAGCAGTGGTTTTCGTACTAGCGGGGGGTACGAGCAGTACTTC.

This clonotype was counted between two and nine times. CDR3 nucleotide sequence: TGTGCCAGCAGCTTAGAGGCAGGGTACTACGAGCAGTACTTC. Protein product: CASSLEAGYYEQYF. This chain joins TRBV11-2 and TRBJ2-7; D is perhaps TRBD1 (5 bases). Between the trimmed V and J ends, which lost 0 bases and 3 bases, there was a span of 9 bases. CDR1 and CDR2 (germline): SGHAT, FQNNGV. The CDR3 sequence is 14 residues long.

CDR3 protein: CASSSPWGGPDTQYF. DNA for the CDR3: TGTGCCAGCAGTTCCCCATGGGGGGGGCCAGATACGCAGTATTTT. The chain has TRBV6-5 and TRBJ2-3; TRBD2 is a possible D gene (7 bases). From germline, CDR1 is MNHEY and CDR2 SVGAGI. The CDR3 sequence is 15 residues long. Between the trimmed V and J ends, which lost 4 bases and 4 bases, there was a span of 15 bases.

Notes on this clonotype: Because the CDR3's place on the DNA is in doubt, the DNA is left out and the CDR3 is given as listed by TCRdb. V usage is TRBV29-1 and J usage is TRBJ2-1; the D call of TRBD1 is as the table states it, not checked on the DNA. Counting both end residues, the CDR3 totals 13 amino acids. From germline, CDR1 is SQVTM and CDR2 ANQGSEA. The CDR3 here is CSVGTGTHDEQVF.

Remarks on this clonotype: It may be a read error: a sequence one base away is much more abundant. The CDR3 region has the DNA TGTGCCATCAGGAGACAGGGAAACTACGTGCAGTACTTC. It is translated as CAIRRQGNYVQYF. The gene calls are TRBV10-3 and TRBJ2-7; 7 bases map to TRBD1. The CDR3 runs 13 residues. Per germline, CDR1 ENHRY and CDR2 SYGVKD.

A few counts support this clonotype. The chain uses TRBV19 and TRBJ1-4; a weak D match, TRBD1 (5 bases). Trimming took 6 bases from V and 7 from J, leaving 9 bases between them. CDR1 is LNHDA and CDR2 is SQIVND in the germline V gene (reference sequence). There are 12 residues in the CDR3. The CDR3 spells CASSGTVEKLFF. The CDR3 nucleotides are TGTGCCAGTAGCGGGACCGTTGAAAAACTGTTTTTT. Complete variable domain (other parts from reference TRBV19 and TRBJ1-4): DGGITQSPKYLFRKEGQNVTLSCEQNLNHDAMYWYRQDPGQGLRLIYYSQIVNDFQKGDIAEGYSVSREKKESFPLTVTSAQKNPTAFYLCASSGTVEKLFFGSGTQLSVL.

In this sample, this clonotype turned up once. The J gene is TRBJ2-1, the V gene TRBV20-1; D is unresolved. V was trimmed by 1 base and J by 7 bases, leaving 14 bases between them. The germline gives CDR1 DFQATT, CDR2 SNEGSKA (reference sequence). The CDR3 is 14 residues long. Written as DNA, the CDR3 is TGCAGTGCTAGAGTTCGGTCGGAGAGGAATGAGCAGTTCTTC. Translating gives CSARVRSERNEQFF.

This clonotype showed up just a few times. The chain employs TRBV10-3 and TRBJ2-4; 7 bases are shared with TRBD2. The V segment lost 3 bases and the J segment 7 bases; nucleotides outside the gene matches: 3. CDR3 size: 13 residues. Germline loops: CDR1 ENHRY, CDR2 SYGVKD. CDR3 residues: CAISDGLENIQYF. CDR3 DNA: TGTGCCATCAGTGACGGACTAGAGAACATTCAGTACTTC.

The rearrangement joins TRBV9 to TRBJ2-2; 8 positions agree with TRBD2. This CDR3 region has 17 residues. With 0 bases clipped from V and 2 bases from J, the junction kept 6 bases outside the gene matches. The germline gives CDR1 SGDLS, CDR2 YYNGEE. CDR3 sequence (DNA): TGTGCCAGCAGCGTAGGAACCCTAGCGGGTAACACCGGGGAGCTGTTTTTT. Translation gives CASSVGTLAGNTGELFF.

The CDR3 sequence: CASSLVFSGRLTDTQYF. Here the CDR3 DNA reads TGTGCCAGCAGCTTAGTTTTTAGCGGGAGGCTCACAGATACGCAGTATTTT. This chain joins TRBV7-2 and TRBJ2-3; TRBD2 aligns across 10 bases. CDR3 size: 17 residues. The germline gives CDR1 SGHTA, CDR2 FQGNSA. J lost 2 bases, V lost 1 base, and 6 bases had no gene match. Based on the CDR3 plus reference TRBV7-2 and TRBJ2-3, the full variable domain is GAGVSQSPSNKVTEKGKDVELRCDPISGHTALYWYRQSLGQGLEFLIYFQGNSAPDKSGLPSDRFSAERTGGSVSTLTIQRTQQEDSAVYLCASSLVFSGRLTDTQYFGPGTRLTVL.

This clonotype was recorded at least ten times. J is TRBJ2-5 and V is TRBV29-1; D is perhaps TRBD1 (5 bases). The CDR3 runs to 14 residues. The V end was cut by 5 bases, the J end by 5 bases, with 18 bases between. Germline CDR1 SQVTM, CDR2 ANQGSEA. This chain's CDR3 is CSVKAPTGMETQYF. The CDR3 DNA sequence: TGCAGCGTTAAGGCCCCCACAGGAATGGAGACCCAGTACTTC.

This sequence joins TRBV2 and TRBJ2-7; D possibly corresponds to TRBD2 (6 bases). V gave up 7 bases and J gave up 0 bases, with 10 bases separating them. This CDR3 has 13 amino acids. In germline, CDR1 is SNHLY, CDR2 FYNNEI. The chain's CDR3 is CASKPTSSYEQYF. As DNA, the CDR3 is TGTGCCAGCAAGCCGACTAGCTCCTACGAGCAGTACTTC.

This rearrangement joins TRBV30 to TRBJ2-3, with 7 positions matching TRBD2. The CDR3 is made up of 16 amino acids. Germline CDR1 GTSNPN, CDR2 SVGIG (reference sequence). J was trimmed by 1 base and V by 2 bases; bases with no gene match: 9. The CDR3 region is CAWSSLGLVRTDTQYF. The CDR3 region has the DNA TGTGCCTGGAGTTCTCTTGGACTAGTCCGCACAGATACGCAGTATTTT. Full variable domain (outside the CDR3, taken from reference TRBV30 and TRBJ2-3): SQTIHQWPATLVQPVGSPLSLECTVEGTSNPNLYWYRQAAGRGLQLLFYSVGIGQISSEVPQNLSASRPQDRQFILSSKKLLLSDSGFYLCAWSSLGLVRTDTQYFGPGTRLTVL.

The V and J genes are TRBV6-5 and TRBJ1-1; no clear D. The germline V gene has CDR1 MNHEY and CDR2 SVGAGI. The CDR3 totals 17 residues. V lost 5 bases and J 0 bases, leaving 19 bases between the germline ends. As DNA, the CDR3 is TGTGCCAGCAGTACTCTCGGAGGGTTTCAGGTGAACACTGAAGCTTTCTTT. This translates into CASSTLGGFQVNTEAFF.

The chain links TRBV12-3 or TRBV12-4 to TRBJ2-2, with 9 bases lining up with TRBD2. The CDR3 spans 16 residues. V was pared by 1 base and J by 3 bases, with 3 bases of the junction left unmatched. CDR3 region: CASSLVLAGYTGELFF. In nucleotides, the CDR3 is TGTGCCAGCAGTTTAGTTCTAGCGGGATACACCGGGGAGCTGTTTTTT.

This clonotype showed up just a few times. J is TRBJ2-3 and V is TRBV12-3 or TRBV12-4; weak D call: TRBD2 (6 bases). The CDR3 runs to 15 residues. V lost 3 bases to trimming and J lost 3 bases, with 13 bases between them. As DNA, the CDR3 is TGTGCCAGCAGTTTGCGGGATTTCAGAACAGATACGCAGTATTTT. Translated, it gives CASSLRDFRTDTQYF.

This chain joins TRBV2 and TRBJ2-1, with D possibly called TRBD1 or TRBD2 (5 bases each). Germline-derived CDR1 and CDR2 are SNHLY and FYNNEI. The CDR3 sequence is 16 residues long. With 9 bases removed from V and 0 bases from J, the gap between germline ends came to 18 bases. This CDR3 reads CARGASPQSSYNEQFF. As DNA, the CDR3 is TGTGCCAGAGGGGCTAGCCCACAGAGCTCCTACAATGAGCAGTTCTTC.

The chain combines TRBV7-9 with TRBJ2-7; D not certain. The germline V gene has CDR1 SEHNR and CDR2 FQNEAQ (reference sequence). Trimming left V 1 base short and J 0 bases short, with 10 bases between. The CDR3 consists of 15 residues. The CDR3 DNA sequence: TGTGCCAGCAGCTTAGGCAGGTATAGCTCCTACGAGCAGTACTTC. Its protein product is CASSLGRYSSYEQYF.

The chain combines TRBV28 with TRBJ2-4; maybe TRBD2 (5 bases). The V gene's germline CDR1 is MDHEN and CDR2 SYDVKM. This CDR3 is built from 15 residues. V lost 5 bases and J 0 bases, leaving 11 bases between the germline ends. The CDR3 region is CASSERDLAKNIQYF. CDR3 bases: TGTGCCAGCAGTGAGAGGGATCTAGCCAAAAACATTCAGTACTTC. Supplemented by reference TRBV28 and TRBJ2-4, the full variable domain reads DVKVTQSSRYLVKRTGEKVFLECVQDMDHENMFWYRQDPGLGLRLIYFSYDVKMKEKGDIPEGYSVSREKKERFSLILESASTNQTSMYLCASSERDLAKNIQYFGAGTRLSVL.

This clonotype came up a few times. V gene TRBV28 combines with J gene TRBJ1-5, with 7 bases fitting TRBD1. Germline V gives CDR1 MDHEN, CDR2 SYDVKM. The CDR3 is made up of 16 amino acids. Unmatched junction bases numbered 8, after V lost 6 bases and J lost 0 bases. DNA for the CDR3: TGTGCCAGCAGCCACGAACAGGGGTATAGCAATCAGCCCCAGCATTTT. Its protein is CASSHEQGYSNQPQHF.

For the CDR3, the DNA is TGTGCCAGCAGTTTAATAGGGTTGGGGGCAGATACGCAGTATTTT. Its translation: CASSLIGLGADTQYF. The V call is TRBV12-3 or TRBV12-4, the J call TRBJ2-3; D possibly matches TRBD1 or TRBD2 (5 bases each). The CDR3 extends over 15 amino acids. V gave up 2 bases and J gave up 4 bases, with 13 bases separating them.

Remarks on this clonotype: The junction does not match germline at one end; this may be a read error. V usage is TRBV5-1 and J usage is TRBJ2-3, with D perhaps TRBD1 or TRBD2 (5 bases each). Germline CDR1 and CDR2: SGHRS and YFSETQ. There are 14 residues in the CDR3. CDR3 coding DNA: TGCGCCAGCAGCTTGGGACTACAGACAGATACGCAGTGTTTT. As protein: CASSLGLQTDTQCF.

This chain links TRBV7-2 with TRBJ2-5, with TRBD2 identical over 14 bases. V lost 1 base and J lost 5; bases outside the gene matches: 3. This CDR3 spans 16 amino acids. Germline loops: CDR1 SGHTA, CDR2 FQGNSA. CDR3: CASSLGTSGRWETQYF. CDR3 sequence (DNA): TGTGCCAGCAGCTTAGGGACTAGCGGGAGGTGGGAGACCCAGTACTTC. Based on the CDR3 plus reference TRBV7-2 and TRBJ2-5, the full variable domain is GAGVSQSPSNKVTEKGKDVELRCDPISGHTALYWYRQSLGQGLEFLIYFQGNSAPDKSGLPSDRFSAERTGGSVSTLTIQRTQQEDSAVYLCASSLGTSGRWETQYFGPGTRLLVL.

The chain uses TRBV24-1 and TRBJ2-2; 7 bases are shared with TRBD2. Trimming at V came to 2 bases and at J to 0 bases, leaving 8 bases not matched to a gene. This CDR3 has 18 residues. Per germline, CDR1 KGHDR and CDR2 SFDVKD. CDR3 DNA: TGTGCCACCAGTGATTCCCCTCTGGGGGGGGCGAACACCGGGGAGCTGTTTTTT. The encoded protein is CATSDSPLGGANTGELFF.

The chain carries TRBV20-1 and TRBJ1-2, with D tentatively TRBD1 (6 bases). This CDR3 is 17 amino acids long. Germline V gene sequence: CDR1 DFQATT, CDR2 SNEGSKA (reference sequence). With 1 base removed from V and 1 base from J, the gap between germline ends came to 19 bases. The CDR3, as DNA: TGCAGTGCTAGAGGGGAGGCCCCAGGGGTTTATAACTATGGCTACACCTTC. Its translation: CSARGEAPGVYNYGYTF.